The clone carrying this TCR beta chain was seen more than once but under ten times. Its antigen remains unknown. The data stem from a study of cytomegalovirus exposure and HLA in healthy donors. Whole-study results and caveats: It was in a later analysis that TCR association rates were seen to vary by HLA locus, highest for DRB1 and lowest for HLA-C. Later analysis identified a missense DCLRE1C variant that was linked to TCR beta V- and J-gene trimming.

Primers included in the PCR were 60 Vbeta and 13 Jbeta primers. The assay was immunoSEQ multiplex PCR, and TCRdb's table has in-frame clones only and misses some. This table holds tens of thousands of clones, about 9.5% found once. In germline, CDR1 is SGHVS, CDR2 FNYEAQ. The CDR3 sequence is 16 residues long. The V gene end was trimmed by 1 base and the J gene end by 3 bases; junction bases not matched to a gene: 9. The sequenced material came from PBMCs. The V and J genes are TRBV7-6 and TRBJ2-7, with 7 positions matching TRBD2. The sequence was obtained from a man aged 55-75 years in good health and CMV-seropositive. The CDR3 loop reads CASSLGTPGTNYEQYF. The CDR3 region has the DNA TGTGCCAGCAGCTTAGGCACCCCCGGGACTAACTACGAGCAGTACTTC.